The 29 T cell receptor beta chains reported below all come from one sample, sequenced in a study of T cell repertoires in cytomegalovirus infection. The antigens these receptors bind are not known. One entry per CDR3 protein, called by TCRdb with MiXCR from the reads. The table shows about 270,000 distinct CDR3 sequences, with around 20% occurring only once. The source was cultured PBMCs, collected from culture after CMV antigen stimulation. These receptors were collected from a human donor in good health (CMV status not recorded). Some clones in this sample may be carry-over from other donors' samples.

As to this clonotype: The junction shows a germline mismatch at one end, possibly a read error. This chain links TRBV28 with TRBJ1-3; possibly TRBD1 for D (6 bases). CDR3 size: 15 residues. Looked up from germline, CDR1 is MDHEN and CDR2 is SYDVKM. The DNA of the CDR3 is TGTGCCAGTAATGGGGGCAGAGTCTCTGGAACCACCATATATTTT. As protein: CASNGGRVSGTTIYF.

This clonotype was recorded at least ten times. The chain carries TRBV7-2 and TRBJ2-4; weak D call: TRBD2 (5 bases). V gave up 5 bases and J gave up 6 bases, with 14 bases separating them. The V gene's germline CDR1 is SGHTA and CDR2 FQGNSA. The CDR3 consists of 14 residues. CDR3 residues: CASSPMRAGNIQYF. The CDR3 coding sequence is TGTGCCAGCAGCCCAATGAGGGCAGGAAACATTCAGTACTTC.

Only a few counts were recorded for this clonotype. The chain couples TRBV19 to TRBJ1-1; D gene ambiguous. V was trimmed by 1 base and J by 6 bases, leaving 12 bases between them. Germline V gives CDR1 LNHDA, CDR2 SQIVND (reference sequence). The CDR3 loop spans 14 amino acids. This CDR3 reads CASSIGTGLAEAFF. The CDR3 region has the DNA TGTGCCAGTAGTATAGGGACGGGCCTGGCTGAAGCTTTCTTT.

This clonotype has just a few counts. This chain's CDR3 is CASSLVVGEKLFF. CDR3 sequence (DNA): TGTGCCAGCAGCTTAGTAGTAGGGGAAAAACTGTTTTTT. V and J are TRBV7-2 and TRBJ1-4; D uncertain. The CDR3 contains 13 residues. V lost 1 base to trimming and J lost 8 bases, with 8 bases between them. Germline V gene sequence: CDR1 SGHTA, CDR2 FQGNSA.

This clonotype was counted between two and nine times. The DNA of the CDR3 is TGCGCCAGCAGCCCCGTATGGGGACTAGCGGGATCGGGGGCCAACGTCCTGACTTTC. This sequence encodes CASSPVWGLAGSGANVLTF. The chain has TRBV4-1 and TRBJ2-6, with TRBD2 identical over 13 bases. Germline V CDR1 and CDR2: MGHRA, YSYEKL. CDR3 size: 19 residues. J gave up 4 bases and V 4 bases, and 10 bases lay outside the gene matches.

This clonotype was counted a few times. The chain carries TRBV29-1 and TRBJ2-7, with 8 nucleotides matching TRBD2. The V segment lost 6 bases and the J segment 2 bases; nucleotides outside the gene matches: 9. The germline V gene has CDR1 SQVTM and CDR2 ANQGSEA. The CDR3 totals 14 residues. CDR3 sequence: CSVRVTSDAYEQYF. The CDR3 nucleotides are TGCAGCGTCAGGGTGACTAGCGACGCCTACGAGCAGTACTTC.

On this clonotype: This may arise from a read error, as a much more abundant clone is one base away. The CDR3 sequence is CASSLGTCGSSYNEQFF. Written as DNA, the CDR3 is TGTGCCAGCAGCCTAGGGACTTGCGGGAGCTCCTACAATGAGCAGTTCTTC. This chain uses TRBV7-2 with TRBJ2-1; 7 bases line up with TRBD2. Germline CDR1 is SGHTA and CDR2 is FQGNSA. The CDR3 has 17 residues. V trimming: 5 bases; J trimming: 0 bases; junction bases outside the gene matches: 10.

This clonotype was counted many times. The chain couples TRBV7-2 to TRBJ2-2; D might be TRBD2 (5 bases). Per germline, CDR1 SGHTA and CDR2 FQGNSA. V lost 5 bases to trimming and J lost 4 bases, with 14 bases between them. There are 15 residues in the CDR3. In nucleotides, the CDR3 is TGTGCCAGCAGCGAGGGCCGGCTACTCACCGGGGAGCTGTTTTTT. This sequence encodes CASSEGRLLTGELFF.

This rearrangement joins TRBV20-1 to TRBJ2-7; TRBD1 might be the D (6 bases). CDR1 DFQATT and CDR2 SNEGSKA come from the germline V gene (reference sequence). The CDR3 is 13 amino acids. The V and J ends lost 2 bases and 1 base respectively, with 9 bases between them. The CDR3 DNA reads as TGCAGTGCTAGACAAACAGGGTCCTACGAGCAGTACTTC. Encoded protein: CSARQTGSYEQYF.

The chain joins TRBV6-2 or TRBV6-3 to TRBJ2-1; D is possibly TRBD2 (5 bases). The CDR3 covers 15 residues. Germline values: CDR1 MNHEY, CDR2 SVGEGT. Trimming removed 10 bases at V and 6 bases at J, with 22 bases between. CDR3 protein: CATNRAASPPNEQFF. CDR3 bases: TGTGCCACCAACCGAGCGGCATCCCCCCCCAATGAGCAGTTCTTC.

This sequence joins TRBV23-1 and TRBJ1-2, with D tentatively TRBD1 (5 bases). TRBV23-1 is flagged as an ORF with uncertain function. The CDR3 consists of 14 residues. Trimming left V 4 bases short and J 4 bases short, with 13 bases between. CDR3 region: CASSLGQGLYGYTF. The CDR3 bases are TGCGCCAGCAGTCTTGGACAAGGCCTCTATGGCTACACCTTC.

The DNA for the CDR3 is TGTGCCAGCTCACCAGTACCGGACAATGAGCAGTTCTTC. Protein product: CASSPVPDNEQFF. V usage is TRBV18 and J usage is TRBJ2-1; D remains unclear. CDR1 and CDR2 (germline): KGHSH, LQKENI. The CDR3 consists of 13 residues. With 2 bases removed from V and 5 bases from J, the gap between germline ends came to 7 bases.

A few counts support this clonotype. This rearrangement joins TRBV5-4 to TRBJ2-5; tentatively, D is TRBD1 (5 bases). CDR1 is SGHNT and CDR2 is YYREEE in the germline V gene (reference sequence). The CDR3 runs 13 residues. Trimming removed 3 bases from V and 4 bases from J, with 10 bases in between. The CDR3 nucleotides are TGTGCCAGCAGCTCCGTCCAGGGAGAGACCCAGTACTTC. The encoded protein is CASSSVQGETQYF.

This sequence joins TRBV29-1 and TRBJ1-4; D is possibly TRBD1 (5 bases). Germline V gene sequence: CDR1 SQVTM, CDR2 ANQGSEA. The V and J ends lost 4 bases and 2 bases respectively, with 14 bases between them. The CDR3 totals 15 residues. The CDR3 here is CSVGVGGQTNEKLFF. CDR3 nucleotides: TGCAGCGTTGGCGTTGGGGGTCAGACTAATGAAAAACTGTTTTTT. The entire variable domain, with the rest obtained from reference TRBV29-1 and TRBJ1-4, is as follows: SAVISQKPSRDICQRGTSLTIQCQVDSQVTMMFWYRQQPGQSLTLIATANQGSEATYESGFVIDKFPISRPNLTFSTLTVSNMSPEDSSIYLCSVGVGGQTNEKLFFGSGTQLSVL.

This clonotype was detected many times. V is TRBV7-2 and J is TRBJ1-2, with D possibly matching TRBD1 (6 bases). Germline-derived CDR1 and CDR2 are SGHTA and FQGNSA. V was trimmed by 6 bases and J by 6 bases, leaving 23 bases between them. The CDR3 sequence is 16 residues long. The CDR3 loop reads CASSRGPGRVGDGYTF. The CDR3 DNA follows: TGTGCCAGCAGTCGGGGGCCGGGCAGGGTGGGGGATGGCTACACCTTC.

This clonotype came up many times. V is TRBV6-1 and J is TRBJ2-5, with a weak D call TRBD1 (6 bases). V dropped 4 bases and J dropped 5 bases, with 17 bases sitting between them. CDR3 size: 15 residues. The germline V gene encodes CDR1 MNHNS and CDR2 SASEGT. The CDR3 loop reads CASSAPRGEVETQYF. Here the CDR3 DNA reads TGTGCCAGCAGTGCTCCCAGGGGAGAGGTGGAGACCCAGTACTTC.

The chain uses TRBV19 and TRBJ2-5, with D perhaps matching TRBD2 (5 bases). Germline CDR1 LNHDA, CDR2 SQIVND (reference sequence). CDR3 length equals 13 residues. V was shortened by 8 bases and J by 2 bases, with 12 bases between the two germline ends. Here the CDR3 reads CASSPGNQETQYF. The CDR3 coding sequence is TGTGCCAGTTCCCCGGGGAATCAAGAGACCCAGTACTTC.

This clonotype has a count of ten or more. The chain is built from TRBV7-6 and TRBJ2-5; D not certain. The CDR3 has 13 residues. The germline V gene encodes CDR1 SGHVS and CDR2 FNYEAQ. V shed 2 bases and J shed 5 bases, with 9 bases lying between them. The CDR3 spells CASSLNPPETQYF. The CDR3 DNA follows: TGTGCCAGCAGCTTAAACCCACCGGAGACCCAGTACTTC.

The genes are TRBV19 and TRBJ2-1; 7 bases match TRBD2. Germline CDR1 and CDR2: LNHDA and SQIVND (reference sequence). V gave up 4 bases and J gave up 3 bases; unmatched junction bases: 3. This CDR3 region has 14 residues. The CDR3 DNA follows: TGTGCCAGTAGTACCCGGGACTACTACAATGAGCAGTTCTTC. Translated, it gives CASSTRDYYNEQFF.

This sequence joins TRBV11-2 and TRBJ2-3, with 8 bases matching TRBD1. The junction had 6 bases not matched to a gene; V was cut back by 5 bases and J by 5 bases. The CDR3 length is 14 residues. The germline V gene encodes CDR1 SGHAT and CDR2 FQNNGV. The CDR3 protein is CASSGTGGLDTQYF. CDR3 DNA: TGTGCCAGCAGCGGCACAGGGGGTTTAGATACGCAGTATTTT.

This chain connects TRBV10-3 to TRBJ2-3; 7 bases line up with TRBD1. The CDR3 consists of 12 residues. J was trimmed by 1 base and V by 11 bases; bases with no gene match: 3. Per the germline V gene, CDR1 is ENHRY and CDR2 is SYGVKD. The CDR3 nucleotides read TGTGCCGTAGGACAGGGCACAGATACGCAGTATTTT. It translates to CAVGQGTDTQYF.

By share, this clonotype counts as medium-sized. This chain's CDR3 is CASSLDAQPQHF. CDR3 coding DNA: TGTGCCAGCAGCTTAGACGCTCAGCCCCAGCATTTT. The genes are TRBV7-2 and TRBJ1-5, with D unclear. The length of the CDR3 is 12 residues. Germline CDR1 is SGHTA and CDR2 is FQGNSA. Trimming left V 1 base short and J 6 bases short, with 4 bases between.

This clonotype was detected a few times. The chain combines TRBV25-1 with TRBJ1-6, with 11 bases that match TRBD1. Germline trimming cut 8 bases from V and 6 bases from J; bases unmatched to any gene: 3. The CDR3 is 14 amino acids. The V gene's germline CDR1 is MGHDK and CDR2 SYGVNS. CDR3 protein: CASGTGGGNSPLHF. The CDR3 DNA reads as TGTGCCAGCGGGACAGGGGGAGGTAATTCACCCCTCCACTTT.

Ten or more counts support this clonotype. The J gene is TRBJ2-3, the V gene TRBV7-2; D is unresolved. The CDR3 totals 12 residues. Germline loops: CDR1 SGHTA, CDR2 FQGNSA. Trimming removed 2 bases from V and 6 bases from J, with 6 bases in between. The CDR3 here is CASSLSDDTQYF. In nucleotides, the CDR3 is TGTGCCAGCAGCTTATCGGATGATACGCAGTATTTT.

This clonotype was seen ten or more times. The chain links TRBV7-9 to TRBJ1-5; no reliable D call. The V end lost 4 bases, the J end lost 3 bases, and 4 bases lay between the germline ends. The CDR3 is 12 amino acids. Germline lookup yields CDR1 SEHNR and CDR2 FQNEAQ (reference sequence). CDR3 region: CASSYDNQPQHF. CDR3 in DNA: TGTGCCAGCAGCTACGACAATCAGCCCCAGCATTTT.

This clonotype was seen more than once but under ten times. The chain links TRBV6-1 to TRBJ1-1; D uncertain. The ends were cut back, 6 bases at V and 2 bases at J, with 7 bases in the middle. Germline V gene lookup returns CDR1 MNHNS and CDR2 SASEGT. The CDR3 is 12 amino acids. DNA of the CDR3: TGTGCCAGCAGGGCCCTTAACACTGAAGCTTTCTTT. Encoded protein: CASRALNTEAFF.

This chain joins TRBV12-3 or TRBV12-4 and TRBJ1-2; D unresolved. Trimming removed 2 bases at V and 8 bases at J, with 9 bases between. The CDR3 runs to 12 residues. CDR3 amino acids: CASSLLREGYTF. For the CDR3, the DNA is TGTGCCAGCAGTTTATTACGGGAAGGCTACACCTTC.

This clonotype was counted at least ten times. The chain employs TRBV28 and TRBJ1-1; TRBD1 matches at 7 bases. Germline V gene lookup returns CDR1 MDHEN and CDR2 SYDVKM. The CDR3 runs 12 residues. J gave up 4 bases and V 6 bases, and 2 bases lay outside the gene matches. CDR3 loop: CASRAGGTEAFF. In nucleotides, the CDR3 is TGTGCCAGCAGGGCAGGGGGCACTGAAGCTTTCTTT.

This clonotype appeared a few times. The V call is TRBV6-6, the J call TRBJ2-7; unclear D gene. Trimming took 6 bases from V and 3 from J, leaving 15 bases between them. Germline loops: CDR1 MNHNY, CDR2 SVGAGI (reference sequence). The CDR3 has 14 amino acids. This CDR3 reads CASRPPGPRYEQYV. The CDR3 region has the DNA TGTGCCAGCAGACCCCCTGGCCCCCGCTACGAGCAGTACGTC.